A single sample is the source of the 18 T cell receptor beta chains below, sequenced in a study of shared clonotypes between healthy human individuals. Clones were read by immunoSEQ multiplex PCR, and TCRdb kept only the in-frame ones, dropping some. The profile covers around 370,000 clones, with roughly 96% appearing a single time and approximately 0.32% taken by the ten largest. Sequencing used memory CD8+ T cells sorted from blood. Subset: CD45RO+ cells pooled with CCR7-negative TemRA cells. The receptor set was obtained from a man aged 30 to 39 in good health.

The chain links TRBV2 to TRBJ1-5; the D gene is possibly TRBD1 (6 bases). The CDR3 has 18 amino acids. V was pared by 0 bases and J by 0 bases, with 15 bases between. Per the germline V gene, CDR1 is SNHLY and CDR2 is FYNNEI. The CDR3 loop is CASSEATIGQYSNQPQHF. The CDR3 nucleotides read TGTGCCAGCAGTGAAGCCACCATTGGACAGTATAGCAATCAGCCCCAGCATTTT.

This clone was observed once. The chain recombines TRBV11-2 with TRBJ2-7; D unresolved. The germline V and J ends were trimmed by 2 bases and 2 bases, with 13 bases remaining between them. CDR1 is SGHAT and CDR2 is FQNNGV in the germline V gene. CDR3 length: 15 amino acids. This chain's CDR3 is CASSLNSVRTYEQYF. CDR3 DNA sequence: TGTGCCAGCAGCTTAAACAGCGTACGAACCTACGAGCAGTACTTC.

V is TRBV7-2 and J is TRBJ2-1; 8 nucleotides line up with TRBD2. The CDR3 sequence is 17 residues long. Unmatched junction bases numbered 13, after V lost 5 bases and J lost 4 bases. Germline CDR1 reads SGHTA; CDR2 reads FQGNSA. For the CDR3, the DNA is TGTGCCAGCAGCCACCCTCTATCGGGACTAGTTTACAATGAGCAGTTCTTC. This encodes CASSHPLSGLVYNEQFF. The full variable domain, completed using reference TRBV7-2 and TRBJ2-1, is GAGVSQSPSNKVTEKGKDVELRCDPISGHTALYWYRQSLGQGLEFLIYFQGNSAPDKSGLPSDRFSAERTGGSVSTLTIQRTQQEDSAVYLCASSHPLSGLVYNEQFFGPGTRLTVL.

The chain links TRBV29-1 to TRBJ2-2, with D perhaps given as TRBD1 or TRBD2 (5 bases each). CDR1 SQVTM and CDR2 ANQGSEA come from the germline V gene. CDR3 length: 15 amino acids. Between the trimmed V and J ends, which lost 4 bases and 1 base, there was a span of 13 bases. CDR3 in DNA: TGCAGCGTTGTTACAGGACTCATGAACACCGGGGAGCTGTTTTTT. Its protein is CSVVTGLMNTGELFF.

This clone was observed a single time. The chain combines TRBV28 with TRBJ1-2; TRBD1 matches at 7 bases. The CDR3 is 15 amino acids. V lost 7 bases, J lost 4 bases, and 12 bases stayed unmatched. Germline-derived CDR1 and CDR2 are MDHEN and SYDVKM. The CDR3 bases are TGTGCCAGCATAACTCCGAGGGGGCGGAGCTATGGCTACACCTTC. This gives the protein CASITPRGRSYGYTF.

This chain uses TRBV11-3 with TRBJ2-1; no firm D call. The germline V gene encodes CDR1 SGHNT and CDR2 YENEEA. With 6 bases removed from V and 0 bases from J, the gap between germline ends came to 3 bases. The CDR3 has 12 residues. DNA of the CDR3: TGTGCCAGCAGTTACTCCTACAATGAGCAGTTCTTC. Its translation: CASSYSYNEQFF. Looking up the rest from reference TRBV11-3 and TRBJ2-1 gives the full variable domain: EAGVVQSPRYKIIEKKQPVAFWCNPISGHNTLYWYLQNLGQGPELLIRYENEEAVDDSQLPKDRFSAERLKGVDSTLKIQPAELGDSAVYLCASSYSYNEQFFGPGTRLTVL.

The chain couples TRBV28 to TRBJ2-3; TRBD1 matches 9 bases. CDR3 length: 15 residues. CDR1 and CDR2 from the germline V gene are MDHEN and SYDVKM. The V and J ends lost 6 bases and 10 bases, in that order; junction bases with no gene match: 14. CDR3 in DNA: TGTGCCAGCAGCCCACAGGGGGCTGTACAGACCCCGCAGTATTTT. Its protein product is CASSPQGAVQTPQYF.

The chain combines TRBV6-5 with TRBJ1-1, with a tentative D call TRBD1 (5 bases). V dropped 2 bases and J dropped 0 bases, with 7 bases sitting between them. Germline V gene data show CDR1 as MNHEY and CDR2 as SVGAGI. CDR3 length equals 14 residues. The CDR3 DNA follows: TGTGCCAGCAGTTACGTGGGACTGAACACTGAAGCTTTCTTT. Encoded protein: CASSYVGLNTEAFF.

The chain is built from TRBV7-9 and TRBJ2-1; TRBD2 matches 12 bases. V was pared by 5 bases and J by 8 bases, with 10 bases of the junction left unmatched. This CDR3 has 16 amino acids. The V gene's germline CDR1 is SEHNR and CDR2 FQNEAQ (reference sequence). The CDR3 coding sequence is TGTGCCAGCAGCCCCACACGACTAGCGGGAGCCTATGAGCAGTTCTTC. Its translation is CASSPTRLAGAYEQFF.

Only one count was recorded for this clone. The rearrangement uses TRBV11-3 and TRBJ2-1; either TRBD1 or TRBD2 may supply D (5 bases each). The CDR3 runs 15 residues. Germline V CDR1 and CDR2: SGHNT, YENEEA. The V and J ends lost 1 base and 5 bases respectively, with 12 bases between them. This CDR3 reads CASSLAPGPDNEQFF. The CDR3 DNA sequence: TGTGCCAGCAGCTTAGCCCCGGGACCAGACAATGAGCAGTTCTTC.

The V and J genes are TRBV21-1 and TRBJ2-3; the D segment call TRBD2 is taken from the table without a DNA check. TRBV21-1 is a listed pseudogene. This CDR3 comprises 16 residues. The CDR3 protein is CASSKGSRERTDTQYF. CDR3 DNA sequence: TGTGCCAGCAGCAAAGGATCGCGGGAGCGCACAGATACGCAGTATTTT.

This clone was recorded once. The J gene is TRBJ2-5, the V gene TRBV4-2, with a weak D call TRBD2 (5 bases). V was clipped by 0 bases and J by 9 bases, with 14 bases between them. The germline V gene encodes CDR1 LGHNA and CDR2 YNFKEQ. This CDR3 comprises 14 residues. CDR3 bases: TGTGCCAGCAGCCAAGATTTTGGGCCCGGGGCCCAGTACTTC. Translation: CASSQDFGPGAQYF.

The rearrangement joins TRBV6-5 to TRBJ2-7; 10 nucleotides match TRBD2. The germline V gene has CDR1 MNHEY and CDR2 SVGAGI. The V and J ends lost 6 bases and 6 bases, in that order; junction bases with no gene match: 8. The CDR3 length is 14 residues. The CDR3, as DNA: TGTGCCAGCAGCTCACTAGCGGGGAATCCCGAGCAGTACTTC. As protein: CASSSLAGNPEQYF.

Only one count was recorded for this clone. The rearrangement links TRBV5-1 to TRBJ2-1; D gene ambiguous. Germline V lookup: CDR1 SGHRS, CDR2 YFSETQ. V gave up 5 bases and J gave up 5 bases, with 5 bases separating them. This CDR3 region has 11 residues. This chain's CDR3 is CASRTNNEQFF. DNA of the CDR3: TGCGCCAGCAGGACGAACAATGAGCAGTTCTTC.

J is TRBJ1-2 and V is TRBV18; D perhaps matches TRBD1 (6 bases). Between the trimmed V and J ends, which lost 1 base and 4 bases, there was a span of 10 bases. Per germline, CDR1 KGHSH and CDR2 LQKENI. This CDR3 has 14 residues. The CDR3 region is CASSPRTGSYGYTF. CDR3 bases: TGTGCCAGCTCACCACGAACAGGGAGCTATGGCTACACCTTC.

V gene TRBV5-1 combines with J gene TRBJ2-7, with D perhaps TRBD2 (7 bases). The CDR3 has 15 residues. The ends were cut back, 5 bases at V and 2 bases at J, with 17 bases in the middle. CDR1 SGHRS and CDR2 YFSETQ come from the germline V gene. The CDR3 region is CASRERDTRPYEQYF. The CDR3 bases are TGCGCCAGCAGAGAGCGGGACACCAGGCCCTACGAGCAGTACTTC.

The rearrangement joins TRBV4-2 to TRBJ2-7; TRBD2 matches at 9 bases. There are 16 residues in the CDR3. With V trimmed by 0 bases and J by 4 bases, 7 bases remained unmatched. The V gene's germline CDR1 is LGHNA and CDR2 YNFKEQ. Written as DNA, the CDR3 is TGTGCCAGCAGCCAAGAGATTAGCGGGAGTGGATACGAGCAGTACTTC. This codes for CASSQEISGSGYEQYF.

The genes are TRBV5-1 and TRBJ2-1, with 8 positions matching TRBD2. The junction had 2 bases not matched to a gene; V was cut back by 1 base and J by 2 bases. This CDR3 comprises 15 residues. Germline CDR1 SGHRS, CDR2 YFSETQ. CDR3 coding DNA: TGCGCCAGCAGCTTGTCGGGAGGGGCCTACAATGAGCAGTTCTTC. This gives the protein CASSLSGGAYNEQFF.